This TCR beta chain emerged from a study of cytomegalovirus exposure and HLA in healthy donors. Study details: Among the roughly 370 genotyped donors, around 81% were placed in the Caucasian-associated ancestry cluster.

Comment on this clone: What it binds is unknown.

V shed 9 bases and J shed 1 base, with 16 bases lying between them. The germline V gene encodes CDR1 SGHRS and CDR2 YFSETQ. This CDR3 spans 14 amino acids. Study observations and caveats: It was reported that the classifier diagnosed cytomegalovirus status with high specificity and sensitivity in both the original and validation cohorts. HLA-A and HLA-B allele assignments for most subjects were reportedly predicted accurately using TCR beta sequences. Across HLA loci, a later analysis found differing TCR association rates, with DRB1 most and HLA-C fewest.

The PCR contained 60 Vbeta and 13 Jbeta primers. Measured with immunoSEQ multiplex PCR; TCRdb has only the in-frame clones, and not every one. Its table records more than 100,000 clones. The clonotype originates from a middle-aged man in good health and CMV-seronegative. The chain joins TRBV5-1 to TRBJ2-5; D might be TRBD2 (5 bases). Sequencing was carried out using PBMCs. CDR3 region: CATKPSGFQETQYF. The DNA of the CDR3 is TGCGCCACCAAGCCATCGGGGTTCCAAGAGACCCAGTACTTC.